This T cell receptor (beta chain) was identified during a study of blood T cell repertoires in COVID-19. Study-wide context: COVID-19 samples from acute and convalescent phases originated in the United States, Italy and Spain. Sample material is recorded as cDNA or gDNA derived from T cells, B-cell-depleted T cells, or PBMCs.

This CDR3 is built from 13 residues. The V segment lost 6 bases and the J segment 3 bases; nucleotides outside the gene matches: 3. CDR1 is KGHSH and CDR2 is LQKENI in the germline V gene. In the study's own analysis: Estimates of nucleated cell counts were drawn from the amplification of reference gene primers. The repertoire was sequenced with immunoSEQ multiplex PCR; TCRdb's copy has only in-frame clones and lacks some. V and J calls plus clone size are reproduced from that table; the DNA served to infer D and trimming. Found here are about 120,000 clones, about 88% of them singletons; the top ten hold about 1%.

This chain uses TRBV18 with TRBJ2-5, with 8 bases aligning to TRBD2. The sequence was collected from a woman older than 75 with acute or convalescent COVID-19. The specimen sequenced was peripheral blood. The CDR3 spells CASSPGLEETQYF. The CDR3 DNA reads TGTGCCAGCTCGCCGGGACTAGAAGAGACCCAGTACTTC.